This is a list of T cell receptor beta chains from one sample in a study of blood T cell repertoires in COVID-19. Here immunoSEQ multiplex PCR was the method, and the copy in TCRdb shows in-frame clones only, minus some. Altogether fewer than 400,000 clones are present, roughly 86% being singletons, with the ten largest covering about 8.9%. Sequenced input: PBMCs or T cells enriched from blood (not recorded which). These TCRs come from a woman under 30 who had recovered from COVID-19. The CDR3 runs from the conserved cysteine through the conserved F or W. A D gene is named only where the DNA matches it firmly. Size is omitted from some rows. Given values are once, few, many or a class for expanded clones.

size	D	V	J	DNA	CDR3
NA	TRBD1	TRBV5-4	TRBJ2-3	TGTGCCAGCAGCCCCGTGGCAGGGGGCCCAGATACGCAGTATTTT	CASSPVAGGPDTQYF
NA	TRBD2	TRBV11-2	TRBJ2-1	TGTGCCAGCAACCTAGCGGGGGCCCGATACAATGAGCAGTTCTTC	CASNLAGARYNEQFF
NA	NA	TRBV27	TRBJ1-2	TGTGCCAGCACCTCGTGGTTGGGGGCTGGCTACACCTTC	CASTSWLGAGYTF
NA	TRBD1	TRBV11-2	TRBJ2-5	TGTGCCAGCAGCTTCCTCAGGGGGTCGGAGACCCAGTACTTC	CASSFLRGSETQYF
NA	TRBD1	TRBV4-3	TRBJ2-5	TGCGCCAGCAGCCAAGCGATACTTGGGACAGGGGATGCGGAGACCCAGTACTTC	CASSQAILGTGDAETQYF
NA	NA	TRBV9	TRBJ2-5	TGTGCCAGCAGCGCGGGACTGGGAAAAGAGACCCAGTACTTC	CASSAGLGKETQYF
NA	TRBD1	TRBV16	TRBJ1-5	TGTGCCAGCAGCCAATGGGCAGGGGGGCCGAATCAGCCCCAGCATTTT	CASSQWAGGPNQPQHF
once	NA	TRBV30	TRBJ1-1	TGTGCCCGTAAAAGGGGTCCTAACTCTGAAGCTTTCTTT	CARKRGPNSEAFF
NA	NA	TRBV7-3	TRBJ2-3	TGTGCCACCACGGACCCCGGTCGGACATCAGATACGCAGTATTTT	CATTDPGRTSDTQYF
NA	TRBD2	TRBV9	TRBJ2-1	TGTGCCAGCAGCGGGGTTACTAGCGGGAATGAGCAGTTCTTC	CASSGVTSGNEQFF
NA	TRBD2	TRBV5-1	TRBJ2-5	TGCGCCAGCAGCTTGCAGCGGGGGGGACAAGAGACCCAGTACTTC	CASSLQRGGQETQYF
NA	NA	TRBV5-4	TRBJ2-5	TGTGCCAGCAGCTTTCCAGGGGAAGAGACCCAGTACTTC	CASSFPGEETQYF
once	NA	TRBV7-2	TRBJ1-6	TGTGCCAGTACCGGGGTTTCCAATTCACCCCTCCACTTT	CASTGVSNSPLHF
NA	NA	TRBV12-1	TRBJ1-1	TGTGCCAGCAGCTTTATGTTTAGTACAGGGGTTAACACTGAAGCTTTCTTT	CASSFMFSTGVNTEAFF
NA	NA	TRBV4-3	TRBJ1-4	TGCGCCAGCAGCCAAGACCCAGGGTGGGGTGAAAAACTGTTTTTT	CASSQDPGWGEKLFF
NA	TRBD1	TRBV15	TRBJ1-5	TGTGCCACCAGTGGGACAGGGGGGCCTCGGAGCTATAGCAATCAGCCCCAGCATTTT	CATSGTGGPRSYSNQPQHF
NA	TRBD1	TRBV7-2	TRBJ1-1	TGTGCCAGCAGCTTAGCGGTAACACAGGGGGACACTGAAGCTTTCTTT	CASSLAVTQGDTEAFF
NA	TRBD1	TRBV4-1	TRBJ2-7	TGCGCCAGCGGGGCGACGACCGGGACAGGGGGCTCCGAGCAGTACTTC	CASGATTGTGGSEQYF